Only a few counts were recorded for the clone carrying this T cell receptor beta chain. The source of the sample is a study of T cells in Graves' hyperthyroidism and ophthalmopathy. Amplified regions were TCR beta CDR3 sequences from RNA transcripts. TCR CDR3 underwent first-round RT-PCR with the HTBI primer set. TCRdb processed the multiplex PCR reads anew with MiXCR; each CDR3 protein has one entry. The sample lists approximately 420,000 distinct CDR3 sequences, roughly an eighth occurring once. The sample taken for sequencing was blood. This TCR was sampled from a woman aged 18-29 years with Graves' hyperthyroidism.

The CDR3 here is CSVKQGLITYNEQFF. CDR3 in DNA: TGCAGCGTGAAACAGGGCTTAATCACCTACAATGAGCAGTTCTTC. V gene TRBV29-1 combines with J gene TRBJ2-1; D perhaps matches TRBD1 (6 bases). Germline CDR1 and CDR2: SQVTM and ANQGSEA. V shed 6 bases and J shed 2 bases, with 17 bases lying between them. The CDR3 length is 15 residues.